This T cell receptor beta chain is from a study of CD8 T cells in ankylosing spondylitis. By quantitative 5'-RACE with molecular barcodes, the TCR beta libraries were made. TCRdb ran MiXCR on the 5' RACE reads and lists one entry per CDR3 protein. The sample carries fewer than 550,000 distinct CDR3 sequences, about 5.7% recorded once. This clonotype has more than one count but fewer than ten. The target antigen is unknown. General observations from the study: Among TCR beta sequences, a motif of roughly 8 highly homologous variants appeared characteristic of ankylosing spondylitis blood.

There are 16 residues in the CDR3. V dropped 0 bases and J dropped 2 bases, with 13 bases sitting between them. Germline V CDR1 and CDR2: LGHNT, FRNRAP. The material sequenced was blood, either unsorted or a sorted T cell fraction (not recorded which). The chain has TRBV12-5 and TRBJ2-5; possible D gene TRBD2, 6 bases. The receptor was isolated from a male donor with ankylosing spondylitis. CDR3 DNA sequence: TGTGCTAGTGGTTTGGTATCGGGGGAGAGTCAAGAGACCCAGTACTTC. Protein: CASGLVSGESQETQYF.